The sequence of this T cell receptor beta chain was determined in a study of CD8 T cells in ankylosing spondylitis. General study findings and limits: Clones linked to the disease showed a CD8+ phenotype. They occurred at relatively low frequencies in peripheral blood. Certain motif variants had earlier been reported in reactive arthritis synovial fluid and blood. Within matched ankylosing spondylitis synovial fluid, disease-linked clones were reportedly significantly enriched. It appeared that ankylosing spondylitis blood was characterized by a TCR beta motif of under ten highly homologous variants.

Construction of TCR beta libraries was performed using quantitative 5'-RACE with molecular barcodes. One entry per CDR3 protein results from TCRdb running MiXCR on the 5' RACE reads. The table shows about 440,000 distinct CDR3 sequences, with approximately 17% occurring only once. Only a few counts were recorded for this clonotype. Its antigen is undetermined. Germline CDR1 reads SGHTA; CDR2 reads FQGNSA. This CDR3 has 15 amino acids. The V end was cut by 5 bases, the J end by 8 bases, with 21 bases between. The sample comprised blood, either unsorted or a sorted T cell fraction (not recorded which). This TCR was sampled from a male donor with ankylosing spondylitis. The gene calls are TRBV7-2 and TRBJ1-2; weak D call: TRBD1 (5 bases). The CDR3 reads CASSLQGGDGQGYTF. CDR3 DNA: TGTGCCAGCAGCCTCCAGGGTGGGGACGGGCAGGGCTACACCTTC. The full variable domain, rest sourced from reference TRBV7-2 and TRBJ1-2, is GAGVSQSPSNKVTEKGKDVELRCDPISGHTALYWYRQSLGQGLEFLIYFQGNSAPDKSGLPSDRFSAERTGGSVSTLTIQRTQQEDSAVYLCASSLQGGDGQGYTFGSGTRLTVV.